Sequencing of this T cell receptor (beta chain) was carried out in a study of human T cells and chemical hapten exposure. In the study overall: Per-sample variation in TCR yield stemmed mainly from small pooled library volume differences.

Study-wide results and caveats: Unchanged with DPC sensitization were TCRs above 1 in 1000 frequency.

Specified time point: pre-sensitization, week 0. Treatment specified: therapeutic diphenylcyclopropenone sensitization with weekly scalp DPC. Original handling: Samples held a median of around 100,000 TCRs, range about 20,000–690,600. In TCRdb, the RACE reads were re-called with MiXCR into one record per CDR3 protein. For this entry, the V and J calls and clone size follow TCRdb and not the study's own pipeline. The sample includes roughly 120,000 distinct CDR3 sequences, less than 15% of them seen just once. This clonotype was seen repeatedly, ten times or more. Its target is unknown. Germline V gene lookup returns CDR1 LGHNA and CDR2 YSLEER. The CDR3 is made up of 15 amino acids. V dropped 4 bases and J dropped 0 bases, with 10 bases sitting between them.

The chain carries TRBV4-3 and TRBJ1-5; D possibly corresponds to TRBD1 (5 bases). This clonotype was obtained from a woman aged 18-29 years with alopecia areata. Some clones in this sample may be carry-over from other donors' samples. Sequenced here: whole blood, sampled in connection with sensitization to the hapten diphenylcyclopropenone (DPC). The CDR3 bases are TGCGCCAGCAGCCTAGGGGTCTTTAGCAATCAGCCCCAGCATTTT. Protein product: CASSLGVFSNQPQHF.